Listed here are 16 T cell receptor beta chains from one sample, sequenced in a study of cytomegalovirus exposure and HLA in healthy donors. Both 60 Vbeta primers and 13 Jbeta primers went into the PCR. Assay: immunoSEQ multiplex PCR; the TCRdb copy retains only in-frame clones and omits some. The sample carries roughly 170,000 clones, 84% recorded once. The sample comprised PBMCs. All receptors come from a man aged 25 to 40 in good health and CMV-seronegative.

The rearrangement joins TRBV5-6 to TRBJ1-2, with 7 bases aligning to TRBD1. Germline CDR1 SGHDT, CDR2 YYEEEE. Trimming took 1 base from V and 7 from J; bases not matched to a gene: 7. The CDR3 is 14 residues long. The CDR3 bases are TGTGCCAGCAGCTTGACTCAAACAGGGGTTGGCTACACCTTC. It specifies CASSLTQTGVGYTF.

Here the CDR3 reads CASSQASGADEKLFF. DNA for the CDR3: TGTGCCAGCAGCCAAGCATCAGGGGCGGATGAAAAACTGTTTTTT. V gene TRBV4-2 combines with J gene TRBJ1-4; TRBD1 is a possible D gene (6 bases). The germline V gene has CDR1 LGHNA and CDR2 YNFKEQ. The CDR3 consists of 15 residues. The V and J ends lost 1 base and 6 bases respectively, with 12 bases between them.

V gene TRBV6-1 combines with J gene TRBJ2-7; 9 bases map to TRBD1. The CDR3 loop spans 13 amino acids. With V trimmed by 4 bases and J by 4 bases, 2 bases remained unmatched. The V gene's germline CDR1 is MNHNS and CDR2 SASEGT. The CDR3 sequence is CASSVDRGYEQYF. The CDR3 coding sequence is TGTGCCAGCAGTGTCGACAGGGGGTACGAGCAGTACTTC.

V and J are TRBV9 and TRBJ2-5, with 11 nucleotides matching TRBD2. The CDR3 totals 15 residues. Germline V CDR1 and CDR2: SGDLS, YYNGEE. The V and J ends lost 3 bases and 4 bases, in that order; junction bases with no gene match: 5. CDR3: CASSGGLAGGETQYF. The CDR3 nucleotides read TGTGCCAGCAGCGGCGGGCTAGCGGGGGGAGAGACCCAGTACTTC.

This rearrangement joins TRBV2 to TRBJ2-4; no definite D call. V lost 6 bases and J lost 0, with 9 bases in between. Germline CDR1 and CDR2: SNHLY and FYNNEI. The CDR3 contains 14 residues. The CDR3 loop reads CASRLRSAKNIQYF. CDR3 nucleotide sequence: TGTGCCAGCAGGCTGCGTTCAGCCAAAAACATTCAGTACTTC.

Remarks on this clone: An end of the junction differs from the germline gene, which may be a read error. The gene calls are TRBV7-9 and TRBJ1-2; 7 bases match TRBD1. CDR3 length: 13 amino acids. CDR1 and CDR2 (germline): SEHNR, FQNEAQ (reference sequence). The CDR3 here is CSSSLAGGGGYTF. CDR3 DNA sequence: TGTTCCAGCAGCTTAGCAGGGGGAGGGGGCTACACCTTC. Supplemented by reference TRBV7-9 and TRBJ1-2, the full variable domain reads DTGVSQNPRHKITKRGQNVTFRCDPISEHNRLYWYRQTLGQGPEFLTYFQNEAQLEKSRLLSDRFSAERPKGSFSTLEIQRTEQGDSAMYLCSSSLAGGGGYTFGSGTRLTVV.

This chain links TRBV30 with TRBJ1-2; D might be TRBD1 (5 bases). Trimming removed 3 bases at V and 1 base at J, with 9 bases between. The germline V gene encodes CDR1 GTSNPN and CDR2 SVGIG (reference sequence). CDR3 size: 13 residues. CDR3 region: CAWSPGLNYGYTF. Here the CDR3 DNA reads TGTGCCTGGAGCCCAGGGCTTAACTATGGCTACACCTTC.

The V gene is TRBV28, the J gene TRBJ2-3; 8 nucleotides agree with TRBD1. Germline values: CDR1 MDHEN, CDR2 SYDVKM. The junction had 14 bases not matched to a gene; V was cut back by 7 bases and J by 5 bases. The CDR3 is 16 residues long. CDR3 nucleotides: TGTGCCAGCACTGCCCCCCGGCAGGGGGCCGGAGATACGCAGTATTTT. It codes for CASTAPRQGAGDTQYF.

The chain recombines TRBV21-1 with TRBJ1-3; the table's D gene call, TRBD1, was not cross checked with the DNA. TRBV21-1 is deemed a pseudogene. The CDR3 extends over 19 amino acids. CDR3 sequence reads: CASSKVGTGESPSGNTIYF. CDR3 in DNA: TGTGCCAGCAGCAAAGTTGGGACAGGAGAGAGCCCCTCTGGAAACACCATATATTTT.

This clone has more than one count but fewer than ten. The J gene is TRBJ2-2, the V gene TRBV6-1; 9 nucleotides agree with TRBD1. Losses at the gene ends were 2 bases for V and 4 bases for J; bases not matched to a gene: 5. The CDR3 runs 16 residues. Per the germline V gene, CDR1 is MNHNS and CDR2 is SASEGT. In nucleotides, the CDR3 is TGTGCCAGCAGTGAATCGTACAGGGGGCGCACCGGGGAGCTGTTTTTT. This translates into CASSESYRGRTGELFF.

This clone was seen a single time. The CDR3 DNA follows: TGTGCCAGCAGTTTACTAGGGGACACTGAAGCTTTCTTT. This sequence encodes CASSLLGDTEAFF. The chain combines TRBV27 with TRBJ1-1; weak D call: TRBD1 (5 bases). Looked up from germline, CDR1 is MNHEY and CDR2 is SMNVEV (reference sequence). V shed 2 bases and J shed 3 bases, with 7 bases lying between them. The CDR3 has 13 residues.

J is TRBJ2-5 and V is TRBV11-2, with D tentatively TRBD1 (6 bases). This CDR3 is built from 14 residues. Germline CDR1 reads SGHAT; CDR2 reads FQNNGV. V lost 5 bases, J lost 1 base, and 11 bases lay in between. The CDR3 DNA sequence: TGTGCCAGCAGCCCAGGGGCCCGCCAAGAGACCCAGTACTTC. Protein: CASSPGARQETQYF.

The V gene is TRBV6-1, the J gene TRBJ1-5, with D possibly being TRBD1 (6 bases). The V end lost 8 bases, the J end lost 1 base, and 12 bases lay between the germline ends. In germline, CDR1 is MNHNS, CDR2 SASEGT. The CDR3 contains 14 residues. CDR3 loop: CASWTRGSNQPQHF. The CDR3 DNA follows: TGTGCCAGCTGGACCAGGGGAAGCAATCAGCCCCAGCATTTT.

This chain uses TRBV13 with TRBJ2-1; TRBD1 matches at 8 bases. Germline V gene lookup returns CDR1 PRHDT and CDR2 FYEKMQ (reference sequence). Trimming at V came to 1 base and at J to 1 base, leaving 6 bases not matched to a gene. This CDR3 has 17 residues. The CDR3, as DNA: TGTGCCAGCAGCTTAGCTCCCACAGGGGGGTCCTACAATGAGCAGTTCTTC. Its protein product is CASSLAPTGGSYNEQFF.

This chain links TRBV4-1 with TRBJ2-7; the D is unclear. Germline CDR1 and CDR2: MGHRA and YSYEKL. The CDR3 covers 18 residues. With 0 bases removed from V and 3 bases from J, the gap between germline ends came to 21 bases. The CDR3 DNA reads TGCGCCAGCAGCCAAGAGGAGTTCCCGTTAGACCCGAACTACGAGCAGTACTTC. Protein product: CASSQEEFPLDPNYEQYF.

As DNA, the CDR3 is TGCGCCAGCAGCCAAGGGACAGGGTGGAACTATGGCTACACCTTC. It translates to CASSQGTGWNYGYTF. The chain carries TRBV5-1 and TRBJ1-2; TRBD1 matches 9 bases. CDR1 is SGHRS, CDR2 YFSETQ, per germline. The CDR3 consists of 15 residues. Trimming cost V 4 bases and J 2 bases; bases outside gene matches: 6.